This T cell receptor (beta chain) was documented in a study of Ad26.COV2.S vaccination and SARS-CoV-2 variants (dated by TCRdb to the early 2020s). At the level of the whole study: Donors in the vaccine arm were drawn from COV1001, a multicentre, randomized, double-blind, placebo-controlled phase I-IIa trial testing Ad26.COV2.S in healthy adults. Ad26.COV2.S was administered intramuscularly at a dose of 5x10^10 or 1x10^11 viral particles, either as one shot or as two shots given 56 days apart. Sequencing of the TCRbeta repertoire served to evaluate the specificity and breadth of SARS-CoV-2-reactive T cell receptors following Ad26.COV2.S vaccination. A total of about 30 samples were included in the TCR-sequenced set, comprising roughly 19 Ad26.COV2.S vaccine recipients, 5 placebo recipients and 8 SARS-CoV-2 convalescent individuals. Trial participants were randomized into five groups of five, in which low-dose or high-dose Ad26.COV2.S was given once or twice, or placebo was given on both occasions. Blinding of investigators to trial group allocation was maintained during experiments and outcome assessment. The paper's findings and limits, for the study overall: The authors noted that the TCR breadth and depth analyses may have underestimated total T cell responses. Substantial breadth of spike-specific CD8+ and CD4+ T cell responses was reported after vaccination. Comparing responses between vaccine doses or regimens was not something the study was powered to do. Ad26.COV2.S recipients had higher spike-specific TCR breadth than placebo recipients (P = 0.0014). Comparable non-spike TCR breadth was observed between vaccine and placebo recipients, consistent with only spike being contained in the vaccine.

According to the study, the label for this sample's treatment or condition signals: 15 to 20 received Ad26.COV2.S at low or high dose, single or two shots; 5 received placebo; per-sample allocation not given. For vaccine and placebo recipients, the sequenced repertoires came from samples collected on day 63 after the first injection. Between 29 July and 7 August 2020, Cohort 1b enrolled about two dozen adults aged 18-55 years at one site in Boston, USA. Ad26.COV2.S was a replication-incompetent adenovirus type 26 vector that expressed a prefusion-stabilized SARS-CoV-2 spike protein derived from the original Wuhan strain. Taken from cysteine to phenylalanine, the CDR3 has 14 residues. Kept here is only the CDR3 DNA, which spans 42 bases and is read in frame from base 1. Sequences SGHTA (CDR1) and FQGNSA (CDR2) are obtained from the germline V gene. The junction carries 11 bases between V and J, which are trimmed by 2 bases and 4 bases respectively.

TCRbeta CDR3 regions were sequenced with the immunoSEQ Assay. After extraction, genomic DNA underwent amplification by bias-controlled multiplex PCR, followed by high-throughput sequencing. The authors' pipeline ran thus. To quantify the absolute abundance of each unique TCRbeta CDR3 region, sequences were collapsed and filtered. T cell fraction was estimated by normalizing TCRbeta template counts to usable DNA, which was measured by amplifying reference genes present in all nucleated cells. Repertoire TCRs were annotated as SARS-CoV-2-specific by exact matching of V gene, CDR3 amino acid sequence and J gene to a known reactive TCR set. The reference SARS-CoV-2 TCR set was obtained from MIRA and was filtered for enrichment in COVID-19-positive ImmuneCODE repertoires, whereby public or cross-reactive TCRs were removed. Based on the MIRA antigens, annotated TCRs were further analysed at the level of specific ORF or position within ORF. Depth was the summed frequency of annotated unique rearrangements, while breadth was defined as annotated unique rearrangements over total unique productive rearrangements. Group comparisons of TCR breadth used two-sided Wilcoxon rank-sum tests. TCRdb stores this immuneACCESS table with in-frame sequences only. Part of the clones is absent; in the studies checked, under half of the shortfall reflects unresolved V genes, and no reason is known for the rest. The DNA gave D and trimming, while V, J and clone size come from that table. The sample table lists around 500,000 clones, about 89% of them with a count of one. The ten most abundant clones make up over 1.5% of the sample.

On this clone: Which antigen it targets is not known. Within one base of it there is no much larger clone, and no base qualities were kept.

Sequences were derived from peripheral blood, sampled in a trial of Ad26.COV2.S vaccine versus placebo. This TCR was recovered from a person between 18 and 60 years old who received the Ad26.COV2.S COVID-19 vaccine or a placebo. This chain joins TRBV7-2 to TRBJ1-2; the best D guess is TRBD1, with 6 bases matching. The CDR3 protein is CASSLTGQVYGYTF. The nucleotide sequence is TGTGCCAGCAGCTTAACAGGGCAGGTCTATGGCTACACCTTC. The full variable domain, completed from the reference TRBV7-2 and TRBJ1-2 proteins outside the CDR3, reads GAGVSQSPSNKVTEKGKDVELRCDPISGHTALYWYRQSLGQGLEFLIYFQGNSAPDKSGLPSDRFSAERTGGSVSTLTIQRTQQEDSAVYLCASSLTGQVYGYTFGSGTRLTVV.